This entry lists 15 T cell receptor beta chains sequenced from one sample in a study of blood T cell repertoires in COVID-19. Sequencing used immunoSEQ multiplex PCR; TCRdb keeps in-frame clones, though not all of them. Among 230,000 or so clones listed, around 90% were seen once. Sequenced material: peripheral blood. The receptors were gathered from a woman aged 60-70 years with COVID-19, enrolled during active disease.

The CDR3 DNA reads as TGTGCCAGCAGCTTGGGGGCCACTATCAGGGGTAACTATGGCTACACCTTC. Protein sequence: CASSLGATIRGNYGYTF. The rearrangement joins TRBV5-4 to TRBJ1-2, with D possibly TRBD1 on 6 matching bases. V was trimmed by 0 bases and J by 1 base, leaving 16 bases between them. CDR1 is SGHNT, CDR2 YYREEE, per germline (reference sequence). This CDR3 region has 17 residues. Full variable domain (rest looked up from reference TRBV5-4 and TRBJ1-2): ETGVTQSPTHLIKTRGQQVTLRCSSQSGHNTVSWYQQALGQGPQFIFQYYREEENGRGNFPPRFSGLQFPNYSSELNVNALELDDSALYLCASSLGATIRGNYGYTFGSGTRLTVV.

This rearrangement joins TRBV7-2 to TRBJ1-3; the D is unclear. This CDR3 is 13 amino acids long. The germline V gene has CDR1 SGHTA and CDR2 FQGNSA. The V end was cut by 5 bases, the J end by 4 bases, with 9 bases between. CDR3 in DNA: TGTGCCAGCAGCCGCTACGGGGGAAACACCATATATTTT. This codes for CASSRYGGNTIYF.

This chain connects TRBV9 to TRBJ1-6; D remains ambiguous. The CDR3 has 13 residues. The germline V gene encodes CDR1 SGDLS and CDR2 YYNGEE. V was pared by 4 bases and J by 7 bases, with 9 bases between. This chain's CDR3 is CASSSNPNSPLHF. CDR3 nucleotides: TGTGCCAGCAGCAGCAATCCCAATTCACCCCTCCACTTT.

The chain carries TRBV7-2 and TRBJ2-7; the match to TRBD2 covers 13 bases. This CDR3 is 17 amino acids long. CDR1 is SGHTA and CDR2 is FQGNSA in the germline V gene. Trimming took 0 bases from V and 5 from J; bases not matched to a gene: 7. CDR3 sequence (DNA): TGTGCCAGCAGCTTAGCGTCCTTGACTAGCGGGGGGAACGAGCAGTACTTC. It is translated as CASSLASLTSGGNEQYF. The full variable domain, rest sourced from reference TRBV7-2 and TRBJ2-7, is GAGVSQSPSNKVTEKGKDVELRCDPISGHTALYWYRQSLGQGLEFLIYFQGNSAPDKSGLPSDRFSAERTGGSVSTLTIQRTQQEDSAVYLCASSLASLTSGGNEQYFGPGTRLTVT.

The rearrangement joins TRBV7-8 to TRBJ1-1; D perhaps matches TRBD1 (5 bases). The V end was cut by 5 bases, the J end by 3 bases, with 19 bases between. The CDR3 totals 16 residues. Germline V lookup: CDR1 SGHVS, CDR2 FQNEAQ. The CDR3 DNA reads TGTGCCAGCAGCCCAAACAGAGACAGCAAATACACTGAAGCTTTCTTT. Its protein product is CASSPNRDSKYTEAFF.

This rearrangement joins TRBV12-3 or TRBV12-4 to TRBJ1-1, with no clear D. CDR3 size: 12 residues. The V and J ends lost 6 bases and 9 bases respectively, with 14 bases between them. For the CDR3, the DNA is TGTGCCAGCAGATATACTGACTCCAAAGCTTTCTTT. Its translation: CASRYTDSKAFF.

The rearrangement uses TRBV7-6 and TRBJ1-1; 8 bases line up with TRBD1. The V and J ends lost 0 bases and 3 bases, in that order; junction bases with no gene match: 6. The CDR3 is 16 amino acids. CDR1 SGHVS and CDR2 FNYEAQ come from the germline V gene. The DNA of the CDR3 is TGTGCCAGCAGCTTAGCGTCTCAGGGGGCGGACACTGAAGCTTTCTTT. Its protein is CASSLASQGADTEAFF. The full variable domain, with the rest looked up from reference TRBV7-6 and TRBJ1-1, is GAGVSQSPRYKVTKRGQDVALRCDPISGHVSLYWYRQALGQGPEFLTYFNYEAQQDKSGLPNDRFSAERPEGSISTLTIQRTEQRDSAMYRCASSLASQGADTEAFFGQGTRLTVV.

The CDR3 loop is CASRHLPGQAPYEQYF. The CDR3 coding sequence is TGTGCCAGCAGACACCTTCCGGGACAGGCCCCCTACGAGCAGTACTTC. The chain is built from TRBV3-1 (or the pseudogene TRBV3-2) and TRBJ2-7; 8 bases match TRBD1. Germline assignment: CDR1 LGHDT and CDR2 YNNKEL (reference sequence). This CDR3 comprises 16 residues. The V and J ends lost 6 bases and 2 bases, in that order; junction bases with no gene match: 12.

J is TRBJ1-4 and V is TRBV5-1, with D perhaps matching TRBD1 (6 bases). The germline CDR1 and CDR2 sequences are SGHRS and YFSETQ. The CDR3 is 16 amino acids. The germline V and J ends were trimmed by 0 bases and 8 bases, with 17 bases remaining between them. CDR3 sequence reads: CASSLADFSQGEKLFF. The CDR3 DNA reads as TGCGCCAGCAGCTTGGCCGACTTTTCCCAGGGGGAAAAACTGTTTTTT.

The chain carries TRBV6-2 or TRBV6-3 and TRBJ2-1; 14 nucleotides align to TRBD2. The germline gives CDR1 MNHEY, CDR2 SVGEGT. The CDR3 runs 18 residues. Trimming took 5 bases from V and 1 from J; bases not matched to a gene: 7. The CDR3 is CASSRTSGGSPSYNEQFF. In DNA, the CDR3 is TGTGCCAGCAGTCGGACTAGCGGGGGGTCCCCTTCCTACAATGAGCAGTTCTTC.

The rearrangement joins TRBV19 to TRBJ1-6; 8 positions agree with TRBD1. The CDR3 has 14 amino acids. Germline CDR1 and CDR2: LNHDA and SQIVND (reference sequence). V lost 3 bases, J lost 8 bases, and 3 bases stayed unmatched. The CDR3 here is CASSMNRGDSPLHF. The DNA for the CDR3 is TGTGCCAGTAGTATGAACAGGGGGGATTCACCCCTCCACTTT. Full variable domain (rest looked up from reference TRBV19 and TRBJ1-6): DGGITQSPKYLFRKEGQNVTLSCEQNLNHDAMYWYRQDPGQGLRLIYYSQIVNDFQKGDIAEGYSVSREKKESFPLTVTSAQKNPTAFYLCASSMNRGDSPLHFGNGTRLTVT.

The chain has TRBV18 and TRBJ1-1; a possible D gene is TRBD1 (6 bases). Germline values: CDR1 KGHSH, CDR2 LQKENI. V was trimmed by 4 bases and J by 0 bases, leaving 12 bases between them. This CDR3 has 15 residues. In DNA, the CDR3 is TGTGCCAGCTCACGACGACAGGAGATGAACACTGAAGCTTTCTTT. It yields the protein CASSRRQEMNTEAFF.

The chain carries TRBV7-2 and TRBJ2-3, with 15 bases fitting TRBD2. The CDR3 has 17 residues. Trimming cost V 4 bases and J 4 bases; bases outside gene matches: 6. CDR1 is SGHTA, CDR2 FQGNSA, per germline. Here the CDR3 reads CASSSGLAGGWADTQYF. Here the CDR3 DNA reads TGTGCCAGCAGCTCCGGACTAGCGGGGGGGTGGGCAGATACGCAGTATTTT.

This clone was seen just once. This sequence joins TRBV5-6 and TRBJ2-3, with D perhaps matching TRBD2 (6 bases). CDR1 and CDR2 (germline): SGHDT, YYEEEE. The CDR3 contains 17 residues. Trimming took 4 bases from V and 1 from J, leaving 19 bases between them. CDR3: CASSGRREMIGTDTQYF. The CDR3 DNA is TGTGCCAGCAGCGGAAGGAGGGAGATGATAGGCACAGATACGCAGTATTTT.

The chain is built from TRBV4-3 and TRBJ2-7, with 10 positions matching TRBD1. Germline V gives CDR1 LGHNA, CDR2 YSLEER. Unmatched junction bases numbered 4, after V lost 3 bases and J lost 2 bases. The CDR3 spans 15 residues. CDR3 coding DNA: TGCGCCAGCAGCCACGGACAGGGGGGGACCTACGAGCAGTACTTC. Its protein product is CASSHGQGGTYEQYF.